The next 27 T cell receptor beta chains were all read from a single sample in a study of CD8+ T cells in alopecia areata (dated by TCRdb to the late 2010s). Libraries were built with the immunoSEQ multiplex PCR assay. To provide template for TCR sequencing, every sample had RNA extracted and reverse transcribed into cDNA. TCRdb limited this immuneACCESS table to in-frame rearrangements with V and J called. A share of clones is missing; checked studies link under half to unresolved V genes, and the rest is unexplained. Here the sample has 110,000 or so clones; roughly three fifths occur a single time. The top ten clonotypes cover approximately 3.1% of the sample. This specimen's time point label, interpreted: less than 30 weeks on oral tofacitinib. This specimen's treatment or condition label, per the study, means: oral pan-JAK inhibitor, 5-10 mg twice daily. Sequenced here: CD4+ T cells sorted from blood, sampled at week 24, from a patient treated with tofacitinib. Source of these receptors: a human donor with alopecia areata.

This sequence joins TRBV9 and TRBJ1-2; 7 bases are shared with TRBD1. Germline V gives CDR1 SGDLS, CDR2 YYNGEE. CDR3 length: 15 amino acids. Trimming removed 0 bases from V and 2 bases from J; junction bases left unmatched: 4. CDR3 sequence (DNA): TGTGCCAGCAGCGTAGGGACAGGTACCAACTATGGCTACACCTTC. It encodes CASSVGTGTNYGYTF.

The chain recombines TRBV9 with TRBJ1-2, with 8 positions matching TRBD1. CDR1 SGDLS and CDR2 YYNGEE come from the germline V gene. The CDR3 length is 15 residues. J was trimmed by 4 bases and V by 1 base; bases with no gene match: 6. The CDR3: CASSVTGQGSYGYTF. The CDR3 region has the DNA TGTGCCAGCAGCGTAACAGGACAGGGATCCTATGGCTACACCTTC.

The gene calls are TRBV7-9 and TRBJ1-1; maybe TRBD1 (5 bases). This CDR3 has 16 amino acids. Trimming left V 5 bases short and J 1 base short, with 17 bases between. The germline V gene has CDR1 SEHNR and CDR2 FQNEAQ (reference sequence). CDR3 sequence: CASSREGAGSNTEAFF. The CDR3 DNA sequence: TGTGCCAGCAGCAGGGAAGGGGCCGGATCGAACACTGAAGCTTTCTTT. The full variable domain, with the rest looked up from reference TRBV7-9 and TRBJ1-1, is DTGVSQNPRHKITKRGQNVTFRCDPISEHNRLYWYRQTLGQGPEFLTYFQNEAQLEKSRLLSDRFSAERPKGSFSTLEIQRTEQGDSAMYLCASSREGAGSNTEAFFGQGTRLTVV.

The chain is built from TRBV2 and TRBJ1-2; TRBD1 matches 7 bases. The CDR3 contains 14 residues. Trimming took 7 bases from V and 9 from J; bases not matched to a gene: 14. Germline assignment: CDR1 SNHLY and CDR2 FYNNEI. This CDR3 is CASTEFEGAVSYTF. The CDR3 bases are TGTGCCAGCACTGAGTTCGAGGGGGCGGTTAGCTACACCTTC.

A few counts support this clone. The rearrangement links TRBV10-3 to TRBJ1-1, with D uncertain. The CDR3 is 11 amino acids. Germline CDR1 and CDR2: ENHRY and SYGVKD. Deletions cut 6 bases from V and 2 bases from J, with 4 bases between. The CDR3 nucleotides read TGTGCCATCAGGGCCAACACTGAAGCTTTCTTT. Protein product: CAIRANTEAFF.

J is TRBJ1-2 and V is TRBV29-1; 8 bases map to TRBD1. V was pared by 7 bases and J by 0 bases, with 7 bases of the junction left unmatched. Germline loops: CDR1 SQVTM, CDR2 ANQGSEA. This CDR3 is built from 14 residues. The CDR3 sequence: CSAARQGTNYGYTF. Here the CDR3 DNA reads TGCAGCGCCGCTCGACAGGGGACTAACTATGGCTACACCTTC.

V is TRBV9 and J is TRBJ2-1; D is unresolved. The V gene's germline CDR1 is SGDLS and CDR2 YYNGEE. V was cut by 4 bases and J by 1 base, with 12 bases left in between. The CDR3 is 15 residues long. Here the CDR3 DNA reads TGTGCCAGCAGCAGCGACGGCGTTTCCTACAATGAGCAGTTCTTC. Protein sequence: CASSSDGVSYNEQFF.

Here the CDR3 DNA reads TGTGCCAGCAGTGAAGCGTTGCACTCTGAAGCTTTCTTT. Translated, it gives CASSEALHSEAFF. The chain employs TRBV2 and TRBJ1-1; D is unresolved. CDR1 is SNHLY, CDR2 FYNNEI, per germline. The CDR3 extends over 13 amino acids. V shed 0 bases and J shed 6 bases, with 8 bases lying between them.

This chain connects TRBV15 to TRBJ2-1, with 10 bases identical to TRBD2. The CDR3 consists of 14 residues. J was trimmed by 9 bases and V by 2 bases; bases with no gene match: 4. Germline CDR1 LNHNV, CDR2 YYDKDF (reference sequence). CDR3 protein: CATSRLGTSAEQFF. In nucleotides, the CDR3 is TGTGCCACCAGCAGACTCGGGACTAGCGCTGAGCAGTTCTTC.

V usage is TRBV18 and J usage is TRBJ2-4; D possibly corresponds to TRBD2 (6 bases). Germline lookup yields CDR1 KGHSH and CDR2 LQKENI. This CDR3 has 15 residues. Trimming removed 2 bases at V and 4 bases at J, with 12 bases between. This CDR3 reads CASSPSLASKNIQYF. CDR3 coding DNA: TGTGCCAGCTCACCATCACTAGCCTCTAAAAACATTCAGTACTTC.

This clone was counted a single time. The chain is built from TRBV29-1 and TRBJ1-2; D is unresolved. Germline values: CDR1 SQVTM, CDR2 ANQGSEA. The V end lost 3 bases, the J end lost 1 base, and 9 bases lay between the germline ends. This CDR3 is 13 amino acids long. The CDR3 is CSVEPHGNYGYTF. The CDR3 DNA sequence: TGCAGCGTTGAGCCCCATGGTAACTATGGCTACACCTTC.

The genes are TRBV29-1 and TRBJ1-1; 11 positions match TRBD1. Germline CDR1 is SQVTM and CDR2 is ANQGSEA. Trimming removed 2 bases from V and 7 bases from J; junction bases left unmatched: 3. The CDR3 loop spans 13 amino acids. This chain's CDR3 is CSVERDRGVEAFF. The CDR3 region has the DNA TGCAGCGTTGAACGGGACAGGGGGGTTGAAGCTTTCTTT.

The gene calls are TRBV7-9 and TRBJ2-4; D is unresolved. The V gene lost 5 bases and the J gene lost 5 bases, with 10 bases spanning the gap. CDR3 size: 13 residues. Germline CDR1 SEHNR, CDR2 FQNEAQ (reference sequence). The CDR3 loop reads CASSTLQQNIQYF. The CDR3 region has the DNA TGTGCCAGCAGCACTCTTCAACAAAACATTCAGTACTTC.

The V call is TRBV30, the J call TRBJ1-3; D gene ambiguous. The CDR3 is 14 amino acids. V was shortened by 0 bases and J by 4 bases, with 10 bases between the two germline ends. The germline V gene has CDR1 GTSNPN and CDR2 SVGIG (reference sequence). CDR3: CAWSVIRKGNTIYF. The CDR3 DNA follows: TGTGCCTGGAGTGTGATCCGGAAGGGAAACACCATATATTTT.

The chain is built from TRBV11-2 and TRBJ1-2; D gene ambiguous. This CDR3 is 13 amino acids long. Germline V gene lookup returns CDR1 SGHAT and CDR2 FQNNGV. Trimming took off 5 bases at V and 6 bases at J, with 13 bases between the two ends. CDR3 DNA: TGTGCCAGCAGCCTTGGTGCACCCCATGGCTACACCTTC. Residues: CASSLGAPHGYTF.

This clone was picked up many times. Other DNA sequences from this sample encode an identical CDR3 as well. The chain employs TRBV6-5 and TRBJ1-2; D gene unclear. Germline assignment: CDR1 MNHEY and CDR2 SVGAGI. CDR3 length: 11 residues. V lost 6 bases and J 8 bases, leaving 10 bases between the germline ends. In nucleotides, the CDR3 is TGTGCCAGCAGGCGACAAGGCGGCTACACCTTC. Amino acid sequence: CASRRQGGYTF.

This clone was counted a few times. This chain uses TRBV5-6 with TRBJ1-1, with D hard to call. Trimming took off 5 bases at V and 4 bases at J, with 15 bases between the two ends. The CDR3 consists of 14 residues. The germline gives CDR1 SGHDT, CDR2 YYEEEE. For the CDR3, the DNA is TGTGCCAGCAGTAGCGACGGTGCGGGCACTGAAGCTTTCTTT. Its translation is CASSSDGAGTEAFF.

The genes are TRBV25-1 and TRBJ1-4; D is unclear. Germline V lookup: CDR1 MGHDK, CDR2 SYGVNS. The CDR3 has 17 amino acids. V lost 1 base to trimming and J lost 8 bases, with 20 bases between them. CDR3 coding DNA: TGTGCCAGCAGTGAATTTCGATTGTCGGAGGGAAGGGAAAAACTGTTTTTT. Amino acid sequence: CASSEFRLSEGREKLFF. The entire variable domain, with the rest obtained from reference TRBV25-1 and TRBJ1-4, is as follows: EADIYQTPRYLVIGTGKKITLECSQTMGHDKMYWYQQDPGMELHLIHYSYGVNSTEKGDLSSESTVSRIRTEHFPLTLESARPSHTSQYLCASSEFRLSEGREKLFFGSGTQLSVL.

This clone turned up a few times. The V call is TRBV18, the J call TRBJ2-5, with TRBD1 matching over 7 bases. CDR1 and CDR2 from the germline V gene are KGHSH and LQKENI. The CDR3 runs to 15 residues. J lost 2 bases, V lost 5 bases, and 8 bases had no gene match. Here the CDR3 reads CASSAGTDQQETQYF. The CDR3 DNA reads as TGTGCCAGCTCAGCTGGGACAGACCAACAAGAGACCCAGTACTTC.

This chain joins TRBV10-3 and TRBJ2-7, with 9 nucleotides matching TRBD1. This CDR3 is built from 12 residues. CDR1 ENHRY and CDR2 SYGVKD come from the germline V gene. Trimming removed 10 bases from V and 6 bases from J; junction bases left unmatched: 7. The DNA of the CDR3 is TGTGCCACACAGGGGGCAGGTCTCGAGCAGTACTTC. Amino acid sequence: CATQGAGLEQYF.

This clone was seen only a few times. V usage is TRBV11-2 and J usage is TRBJ2-2; D might be TRBD1 (5 bases). The germline gives CDR1 SGHAT, CDR2 FQNNGV. V was shortened by 6 bases and J by 4 bases, with 21 bases between the two germline ends. The CDR3 totals 17 residues. The CDR3 sequence: CASRALNRKNRTGELFF. In DNA, the CDR3 is TGTGCCAGCAGGGCCCTAAACAGGAAAAACCGCACCGGGGAGCTGTTTTTT.

V is TRBV5-6 and J is TRBJ2-5; TRBD2 is a possible D gene (7 bases). Trimming left V 1 base short and J 5 bases short, with 21 bases between. The CDR3 has 17 residues. Germline CDR1 reads SGHDT; CDR2 reads YYEEEE. CDR3: CASSLSGGHLIGETQYF. CDR3 nucleotides: TGTGCCAGCAGCTTGTCGGGGGGACACCTAATTGGGGAGACCCAGTACTTC.

CDR3 DNA sequence: TGTGCCAGCAGCTTTCGAGACAGGTACACTGAAGCTTTCTTT. Translated: CASSFRDRYTEAFF. The chain employs TRBV5-4 and TRBJ1-1, with D perhaps TRBD1 (6 bases). Deletions cut 2 bases from V and 3 bases from J, with 11 bases between. This CDR3 has 14 residues. Germline CDR1 reads SGHNT; CDR2 reads YYREEE (reference sequence).

The chain carries TRBV2 and TRBJ1-5; the match to TRBD1 covers 8 bases. Germline V gene data show CDR1 as SNHLY and CDR2 as FYNNEI. Trimming took 6 bases from V and 6 from J; bases not matched to a gene: 7. CDR3 length equals 14 residues. CDR3 sequence: CASRINRGGQPQHF. The CDR3 region has the DNA TGTGCCAGCAGGATTAACAGGGGGGGTCAGCCCCAGCATTTT.

CDR3 nucleotide sequence: TGTGCCAGCAGTCCTTCAGGGGGAACAAACATTCAGTACTTC. This codes for CASSPSGGTNIQYF. This chain joins TRBV5-6 and TRBJ2-4, with 7 bases that match TRBD1. Trimming removed 5 bases from V and 6 bases from J; junction bases left unmatched: 8. In germline, CDR1 is SGHDT, CDR2 YYEEEE. The CDR3 length is 14 residues.

In its sample, this clone was seen a few times. The CDR3 is CASRGTGIGAGYEQYF. In DNA form, the CDR3 reads TGCGCCAGCAGAGGGACAGGGATCGGGGCGGGCTACGAGCAGTACTTC. This rearrangement joins TRBV5-1 to TRBJ2-7; 9 positions agree with TRBD1. Germline trimming cut 5 bases from V and 3 bases from J; bases unmatched to any gene: 12. Per the germline V gene, CDR1 is SGHRS and CDR2 is YFSETQ. The CDR3 is made up of 16 amino acids.

This clone has just a few counts. The rearrangement uses TRBV5-6 and TRBJ1-1, with D uncertain. This CDR3 comprises 11 residues. V gave up 2 bases and J gave up 5 bases, with 4 bases separating them. Germline assignment: CDR1 SGHDT and CDR2 YYEEEE. This CDR3 is CASSFQTEAFF. In nucleotides, the CDR3 is TGTGCCAGCAGCTTTCAGACTGAAGCTTTCTTT.